These T cell receptor beta chains were read from a single sample in a study of blood T cell repertoires in COVID-19. The assay was immunoSEQ multiplex PCR, and TCRdb's table has in-frame clones only and misses some. This table holds around 220,000 clones, around 80% found once. The specimen was peripheral blood. All receptors come from a woman older than 75 with COVID-19, enrolled during active disease. Each CDR3 is given with its conserved first and last residue. A D gene is named only where the DNA matches it firmly. Part of the rows lack a size; the others show once, few, many or a class for expanded clones.

TRBJ2-3	TRBV10-2	few	TRBD2	CASSERASGHTQYF	TGCGCCAGCAGTGAGAGGGCTAGCGGCCATACGCAGTATTTT
TRBJ1-4	TRBV12-3/TRBV12-4	-	-	CASSLSFNEKLFF	TGTGCCAGCAGTTTGAGTTTTAATGAAAAACTGTTTTTT
TRBJ2-7	TRBV5-1	-	TRBD2	CASGSGGPTYEQYF	TGCGCCAGCGGGTCGGGAGGGCCGACCTACGAGCAGTACTTC
TRBJ1-1	TRBV29-1	-	-	CSVGGDAQSYTEAFF	TGCAGCGTTGGGGGGGACGCGCAATCGTACACTGAAGCTTTCTTT
TRBJ2-7	TRBV4-1	-	-	CASSQERQTYYEQYF	TGCGCCAGCAGCCAAGAGAGGCAGACTTACTACGAGCAGTACTTC
TRBJ2-7	TRBV3-1/TRBV3-2	-	TRBD1	CASSHLSGTGSSWQYF	TGTGCCAGCAGCCATTTATCCGGGACAGGGTCCTCTTGGCAGTACTTC
TRBJ2-7	TRBV9	-	-	CASSVLGTPYEQYF	TGTGCCAGCAGCGTATTGGGCACCCCCTACGAGCAGTACTTC
TRBJ2-5	TRBV28	-	-	CASSTPGHNRGETQYF	TGTGCCAGCAGTACTCCGGGACACAATCGAGGGGAGACCCAGTACTTC
TRBJ2-1	TRBV9	-	TRBD2	CASSLNSGGPYNEQFF	TGTGCCAGCAGCCTTAATAGCGGGGGGCCCTACAATGAGCAGTTCTTC
TRBJ2-2	TRBV7-6	-	TRBD1	CASSSRPGGPGELFF	TGTGCCAGCAGCAGCCGTCCAGGGGGCCCCGGGGAGCTGTTTTTT
TRBJ1-6	TRBV28	-	-	CASITLGGSYNSPLHF	TGTGCCAGCATAACCCTGGGGGGGTCCTATAATTCACCCCTCCACTTT
TRBJ1-1	TRBV19	-	-	CASSIDLEAFF	TGTGCCAGTAGTATAGATCTTGAAGCTTTCTTT
TRBJ2-5	TRBV5-1	-	TRBD2	CASSYRGVPGETQYF	TGCGCCAGCAGCTATCGGGGGGTGCCTGGTGAGACCCAGTACTTC
TRBJ2-7	TRBV27	-	-	CASSLDSRAYYEQYF	TGTGCCAGCAGTCTGGACTCCCGAGCGTACTACGAGCAGTACTTC
TRBJ2-2	TRBV6-5	-	-	CASSYSAGELFF	TGTGCCAGCAGTTACTCGGCAGGGGAACTGTTTTTT
TRBJ1-4	TRBV18	-	TRBD1	CASSPGQAGEKLFF	TGTGCCAGCTCACCAGGACAGGCAGGGGAAAAACTGTTTTTT
TRBJ1-2	TRBV2	-	-	CASNTRASGYTF	TGTGCCAGCAATACCAGGGCCTCCGGCTACACCTTC
TRBJ2-7	TRBV5-4	-	-	CASSPRGGTQSYEQYF	TGTGCCAGCAGCCCTAGGGGGGGGACGCAGTCCTACGAGCAGTACTTC
TRBJ2-5	TRBV2	-	-	CASSGLGGEETQYF	TGTGCCAGCAGTGGGCTGGGCGGGGAAGAGACCCAGTACTTC
TRBJ1-2	TRBV5-1	-	-	CASFPGGSGFVRGYTF	TGCGCCAGCTTCCCAGGAGGCAGTGGGTTCGTTCGCGGCTACACCTTC
TRBJ2-7	TRBV27	-	TRBD2	CASSLRGGVYEQYF	TGTGCCAGCAGTTTGCGGGGAGGGGTCTACGAGCAGTACTTC
TRBJ2-3	TRBV2	-	TRBD2	CASRTIGLAGGSSDTQYF	TGTGCCAGCAGAACCATCGGACTAGCGGGGGGCTCGTCAGATACGCAGTATTTT
TRBJ1-2	TRBV28	-	TRBD1	CASSFVVGGGQGYTF	TGTGCCAGCAGTTTTGTGGTCGGAGGGGGCCAGGGCTACACCTTC
TRBJ1-1	TRBV3-1/TRBV3-2	-	-	CASSRLSGTKAFF	TGTGCCAGCAGCCGACTGAGCGGGACCAAAGCTTTCTTT